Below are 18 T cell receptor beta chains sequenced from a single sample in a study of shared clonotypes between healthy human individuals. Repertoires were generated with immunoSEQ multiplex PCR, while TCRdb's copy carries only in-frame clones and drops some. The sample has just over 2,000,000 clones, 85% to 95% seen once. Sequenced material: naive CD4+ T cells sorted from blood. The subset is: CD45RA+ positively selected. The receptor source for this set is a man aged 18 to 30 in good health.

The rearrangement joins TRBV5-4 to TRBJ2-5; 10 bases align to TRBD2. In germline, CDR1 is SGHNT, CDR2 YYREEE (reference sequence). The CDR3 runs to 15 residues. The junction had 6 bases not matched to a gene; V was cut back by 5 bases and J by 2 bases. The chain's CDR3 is CASRSGTSEQETQYF. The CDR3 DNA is TGTGCCAGCAGATCCGGGACTAGCGAACAAGAGACCCAGTACTTC.

The CDR3 reads CASSGKGTVDETQYF. The CDR3 region has the DNA TGTGCCAGCAGCGGAAAAGGGACAGTGGACGAGACCCAGTACTTC. The rearrangement uses TRBV7-3 and TRBJ2-5, with 7 bases matching TRBD1. J was trimmed by 5 bases and V by 5 bases; bases with no gene match: 11. The CDR3 has 15 residues. Germline V gene lookup returns CDR1 SGHTA and CDR2 FQGTGA.

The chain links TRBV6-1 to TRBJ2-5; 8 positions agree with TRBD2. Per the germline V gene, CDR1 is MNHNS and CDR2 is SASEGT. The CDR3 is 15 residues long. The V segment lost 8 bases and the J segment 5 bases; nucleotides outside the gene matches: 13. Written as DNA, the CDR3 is TGTGCCAGCGGAACGGGGGGGTGGAAGCGGGAGACCCAGTACTTC. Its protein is CASGTGGWKRETQYF.

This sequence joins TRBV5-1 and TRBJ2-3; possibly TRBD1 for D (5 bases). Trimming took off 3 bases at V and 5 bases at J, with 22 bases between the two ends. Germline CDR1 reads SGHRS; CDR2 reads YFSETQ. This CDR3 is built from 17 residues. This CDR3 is CASSWGPGLRDQDTQYF. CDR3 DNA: TGCGCCAGCAGCTGGGGCCCCGGGTTAAGGGATCAAGATACGCAGTATTTT.

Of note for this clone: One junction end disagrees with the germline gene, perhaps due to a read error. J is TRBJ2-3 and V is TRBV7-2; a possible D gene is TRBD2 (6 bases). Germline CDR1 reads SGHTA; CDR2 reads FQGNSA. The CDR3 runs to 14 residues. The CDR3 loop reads CASSYSAGTGTQYF. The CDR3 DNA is TGTGCCAGCAGCTACTCAGCGGGCACAGGTACGCAGTATTTT.

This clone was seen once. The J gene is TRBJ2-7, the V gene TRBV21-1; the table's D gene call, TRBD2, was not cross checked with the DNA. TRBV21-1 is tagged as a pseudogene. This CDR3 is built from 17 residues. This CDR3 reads CASSKEVPLRALYEQYF. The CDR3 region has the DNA TGTGCCAGCAGCAAAGAGGTTCCTCTGCGGGCCCTCTACGAGCAGTACTTC.

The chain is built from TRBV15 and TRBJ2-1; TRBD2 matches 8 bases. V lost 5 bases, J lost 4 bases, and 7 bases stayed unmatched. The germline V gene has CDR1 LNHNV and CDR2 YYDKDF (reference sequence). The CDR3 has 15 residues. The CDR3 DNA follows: TGTGCCACCAGCCCTACTAGCGGAAAGTACAATGAGCAGTTCTTC. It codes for CATSPTSGKYNEQFF.

This CDR3 reads CASSFGSGPYNEQFF. The CDR3 coding sequence is TGTGCCAGCAGCTTTGGTAGCGGCCCCTACAATGAGCAGTTCTTC. The V call is TRBV7-9, the J call TRBJ2-1; TRBD2 is a possible D gene (6 bases). Germline lookup yields CDR1 SEHNR and CDR2 FQNEAQ (reference sequence). Trimming took 3 bases from V and 2 from J, leaving 11 bases between them. The CDR3 consists of 15 residues.

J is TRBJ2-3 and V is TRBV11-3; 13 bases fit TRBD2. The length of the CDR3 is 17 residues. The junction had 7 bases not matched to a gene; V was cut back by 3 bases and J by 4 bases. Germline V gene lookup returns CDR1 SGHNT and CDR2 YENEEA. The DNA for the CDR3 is TGTGCCAGCAGCTTGGGGACTAGCGGGAAAAAACCAGATACGCAGTATTTT. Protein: CASSLGTSGKKPDTQYF.

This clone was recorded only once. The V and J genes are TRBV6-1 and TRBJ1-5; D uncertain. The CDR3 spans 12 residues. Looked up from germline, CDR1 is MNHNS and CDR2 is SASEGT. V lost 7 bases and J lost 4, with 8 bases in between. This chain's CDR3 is CASMRANQPQHF. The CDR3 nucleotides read TGTGCCAGCATGCGGGCGAATCAGCCCCAGCATTTT.

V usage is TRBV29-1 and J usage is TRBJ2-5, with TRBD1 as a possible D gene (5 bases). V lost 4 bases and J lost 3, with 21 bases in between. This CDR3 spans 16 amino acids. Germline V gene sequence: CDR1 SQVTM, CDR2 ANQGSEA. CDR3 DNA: TGCAGCGTTGGGGGCCCACCCGGTTCCCCGAAAGAGACCCAGTACTTC. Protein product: CSVGGPPGSPKETQYF.

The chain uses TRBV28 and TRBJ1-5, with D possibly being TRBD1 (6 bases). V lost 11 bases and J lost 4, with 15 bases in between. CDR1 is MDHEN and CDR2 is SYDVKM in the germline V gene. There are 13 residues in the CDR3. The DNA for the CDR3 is TGTGCCGGAAACGACAGGAGAAATCAGCCCCAGCATTTT. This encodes CAGNDRRNQPQHF.

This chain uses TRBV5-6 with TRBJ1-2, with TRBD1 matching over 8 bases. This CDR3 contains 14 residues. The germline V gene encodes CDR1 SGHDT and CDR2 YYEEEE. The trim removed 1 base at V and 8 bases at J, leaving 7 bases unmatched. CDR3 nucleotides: TGTGCCAGCAGCTTGCCCCAGGGGGCTGGCGGCTACACCTTC. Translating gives CASSLPQGAGGYTF.

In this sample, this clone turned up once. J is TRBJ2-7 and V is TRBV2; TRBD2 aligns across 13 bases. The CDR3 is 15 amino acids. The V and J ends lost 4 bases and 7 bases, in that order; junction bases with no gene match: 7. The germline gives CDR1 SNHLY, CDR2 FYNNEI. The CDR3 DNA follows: TGTGCCAGCAGTGCCGGACTAGCGGGAGCTGGGGAGCAGTACTTC. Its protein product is CASSAGLAGAGEQYF.

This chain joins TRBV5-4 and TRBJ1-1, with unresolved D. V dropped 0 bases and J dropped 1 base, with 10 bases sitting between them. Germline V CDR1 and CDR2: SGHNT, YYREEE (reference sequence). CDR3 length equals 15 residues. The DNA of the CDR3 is TGTGCCAGCAGCTTGGGACCGAACGAGAACACTGAAGCTTTCTTT. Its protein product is CASSLGPNENTEAFF.

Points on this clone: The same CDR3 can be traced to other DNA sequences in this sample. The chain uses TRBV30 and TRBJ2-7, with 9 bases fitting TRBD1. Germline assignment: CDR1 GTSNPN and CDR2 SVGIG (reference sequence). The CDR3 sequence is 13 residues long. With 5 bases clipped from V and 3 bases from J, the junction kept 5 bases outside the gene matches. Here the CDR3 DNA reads TGTGCCTGGGTCCGGGACAGGGACTACGAGCAGTACTTC. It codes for CAWVRDRDYEQYF.

The CDR3 DNA follows: TGCGCCAGCAGCTCACTTTCAGGGGGCACCCCAGGAGAGACCCAGTACTTC. It encodes CASSSLSGGTPGETQYF. The rearrangement uses TRBV5-1 and TRBJ2-5; the match to TRBD1 covers 8 bases. V trimming: 3 bases; J trimming: 4 bases; junction bases outside the gene matches: 14. There are 17 residues in the CDR3. The germline V gene encodes CDR1 SGHRS and CDR2 YFSETQ.

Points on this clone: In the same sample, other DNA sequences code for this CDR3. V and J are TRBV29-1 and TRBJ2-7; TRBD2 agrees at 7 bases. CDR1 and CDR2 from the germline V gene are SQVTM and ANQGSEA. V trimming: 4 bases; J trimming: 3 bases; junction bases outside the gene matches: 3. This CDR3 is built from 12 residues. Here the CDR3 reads CSVGWGGYEQYF. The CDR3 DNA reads TGCAGCGTTGGGTGGGGGGGCTACGAGCAGTACTTC.